This T cell receptor (beta chain) was identified during a study of blood T cell repertoires in COVID-19. Method: immunoSEQ multiplex PCR; TCRdb's copy keeps in-frame clones and lacks some. The sample holds around 200,000 clones; around 87% are singletons and the top ten take 0.62%. The CDR3 spans 14 residues. Germline loops: CDR1 MNHNY, CDR2 SVGAGI (reference sequence). Trimming took 7 bases from V and 2 from J, leaving 11 bases between them. The sequenced material came from peripheral blood. The V call is TRBV6-6, the J call TRBJ2-2; maybe TRBD2 (5 bases). This TCR was sampled from a man between 50 and 59 years old with acute or convalescent COVID-19. CDR3 DNA: TGTGCCAGCAAACCCGGAGGTAACACCGGGGAGCTGTTTTTT. It is translated as CASKPGGNTGELFF.